These 17 T cell receptor beta chains came from one sample sequenced in a study of identical twins. TCRdb redid the calling of the 5' RACE reads with MiXCR, one entry per CDR3 protein. The sample shows roughly 290,000 distinct CDR3 sequences, roughly 9.7% of them seen only once. The same data also contributed to another study, on yellow fever vaccine responses in identical twins.

Source material: CD8+ T cells sorted from blood. These TCRs come from a woman aged 18-30 years in good health.

This clonotype was detected many times. The chain uses TRBV29-1 and TRBJ1-1, with D possibly matching TRBD1 (5 bases). This CDR3 contains 13 residues. V lost 8 bases, J lost 2 bases, and 15 bases lay in between. CDR1 is SQVTM, CDR2 ANQGSEA, per germline. The CDR3 loop reads CSLSRGTNTEAFF. The CDR3 bases are TGCAGCCTTTCCCGGGGCACCAACACTGAAGCTTTCTTT.

This clonotype came up many times. The V gene is TRBV28, the J gene TRBJ2-5; 13 nucleotides align to TRBD2. This CDR3 has 16 residues. The ends lost 6 bases at V and 1 base at J; junction bases unmatched: 5. Germline V CDR1 and CDR2: MDHEN, SYDVKM. CDR3: CASRPGTSGAQETQYF. As DNA, the CDR3 is TGTGCCAGCAGACCCGGGACTAGCGGGGCCCAAGAGACCCAGTACTTC. Based on the CDR3 plus reference TRBV28 and TRBJ2-5, the full variable domain is DVKVTQSSRYLVKRTGEKVFLECVQDMDHENMFWYRQDPGLGLRLIYFSYDVKMKEKGDIPEGYSVSREKKERFSLILESASTNQTSMYLCASRPGTSGAQETQYFGPGTRLLVL.

The CDR3 loop is CASSEGTGSDEQYF. The CDR3 DNA reads as TGTGCCAGCAGTGAAGGGACAGGATCCGACGAGCAGTACTTC. The rearrangement joins TRBV2 to TRBJ2-7; 7 nucleotides match TRBD1. CDR1 and CDR2 from the germline V gene are SNHLY and FYNNEI. The CDR3 runs to 14 residues. After removal of 1 base from V and 5 bases from J, the junction contained 5 bases not matched to a gene. Using reference TRBV2 and TRBJ2-7 for the parts outside the CDR3, the full variable domain is EPEVTQTPSHQVTQMGQEVILRCVPISNHLYFYWYRQILGQKVEFLVSFYNNEISEKSEIFDDQFSVERPDGSNFTLKIRSTKLEDSAMYFCASSEGTGSDEQYFGPGTRLTVT.

The genes are TRBV12-3 or TRBV12-4 and TRBJ1-4; 8 bases match TRBD1. V lost 7 bases and J lost 7; bases outside the gene matches: 8. The CDR3 extends over 14 amino acids. CDR3 DNA: TGTGCCAGCACCAAGAGAGACAGGGGTGAAAAACTGTTTTTT. Translation: CASTKRDRGEKLFF.

This clonotype came up a few times. The rearrangement joins TRBV30 to TRBJ2-1; 9 bases are a match to TRBD2. The CDR3 covers 19 residues. Germline V CDR1 and CDR2: GTSNPN, SVGIG (reference sequence). The V and J ends lost 2 bases and 4 bases, in that order; junction bases with no gene match: 18. This chain's CDR3 is CAWSPQGGGGRVRYNEQFF. The CDR3 nucleotides read TGTGCCTGGAGTCCCCAAGGCGGGGGGGGCCGGGTGAGGTACAATGAGCAGTTCTTC.

This chain joins TRBV4-3 and TRBJ2-7; TRBD1 or TRBD2 may be the D gene (5 bases each). Germline lookup yields CDR1 LGHNA and CDR2 YSLEER. V was cut by 0 bases and J by 6 bases, with 12 bases left in between. The CDR3 loop spans 14 amino acids. The CDR3, as DNA: TGCGCCAGCAGCCAAGAAGAGGGGTTGGGCGAGCAGTACTTC. Translated: CASSQEEGLGEQYF.

In its sample, this clonotype was seen a few times. This chain connects TRBV24-1 to TRBJ2-1; 12 bases are shared with TRBD1. Germline CDR1 KGHDR, CDR2 SFDVKD. This CDR3 region has 16 residues. The junction had 5 bases not matched to a gene; V was cut back by 4 bases and J by 5 bases. The CDR3 is CATSDRDRGLDNEQFF. As DNA, the CDR3 is TGTGCCACCAGTGACCGGGACAGGGGGCTCGACAATGAGCAGTTCTTC.

This clonotype was recorded many times. The gene calls are TRBV5-6 and TRBJ1-5; 8 bases match TRBD1. CDR3 length: 14 residues. Germline assignment: CDR1 SGHDT and CDR2 YYEEEE. J lost 6 bases, V lost 0 bases, and 2 bases had no gene match. CDR3 bases: TGTGCCAGCAGCTTGGGTCAGGGGGCTCAGCCCCAGCATTTT. Translating gives CASSLGQGAQPQHF. The whole variable domain, remainder taken from reference TRBV5-6 and TRBJ1-5, is DAGVTQSPTHLIKTRGQQVTLRCSPKSGHDTVSWYQQALGQGPQFIFQYYEEEERQRGNFPDRFSGHQFPNYSSELNVNALLLGDSALYLCASSLGQGAQPQHFGDGTRLSIL.

This clonotype was observed a handful of times. In DNA form, the CDR3 reads TGTGCCAGCTCACCATATAGGACAGGTACTAACGAGCAGTACTTC. Its translation: CASSPYRTGTNEQYF. The rearrangement joins TRBV7-3 to TRBJ2-7; 7 bases align to TRBD1. The CDR3 has 15 amino acids. Trimming at V came to 8 bases and at J to 5 bases, leaving 15 bases not matched to a gene. Per germline, CDR1 SGHTA and CDR2 FQGTGA.

This clonotype was observed a few times. The CDR3, as DNA: TGCGCCAGCAGCCCGACGTTGACCGGGGAGCTGTTTTTT. It specifies CASSPTLTGELFF. The chain has TRBV4-3 and TRBJ2-2; D is ambiguous. Trimming shortened V by 4 bases and J by 5 bases, and 8 bases separated the two germline ends. Germline CDR1 LGHNA, CDR2 YSLEER. CDR3 length: 13 residues.

This clonotype was seen ten or more times. The DNA of the CDR3 is TGCGCCAGCAGCTTAGGGGGGGGCTTGAATGAGCAGTTCTTC. Its protein is CASSLGGGLNEQFF. The chain employs TRBV5-1 and TRBJ2-1, with D tentatively TRBD2 (7 bases). Between the trimmed V and J ends, which lost 2 bases and 7 bases, there was a span of 13 bases. CDR1 is SGHRS and CDR2 is YFSETQ in the germline V gene. The CDR3 runs 14 residues.

This clonotype appeared a few times. The rearrangement joins TRBV6-6 to TRBJ2-7; D unresolved. This CDR3 has 12 residues. CDR1 is MNHNY, CDR2 SVGAGI, per germline (reference sequence). Trimming removed 2 bases from V and 2 bases from J, with 4 bases in between. CDR3 DNA: TGTGCCAGCAGTTACCAGCCCTACGAGCAGTACTTC. It is translated as CASSYQPYEQYF.

The CDR3 here is CASSSSSWGRSGYTF. DNA of the CDR3: TGTGCCAGCAGCTCCTCGTCTTGGGGACGGAGTGGCTACACCTTC. The chain is built from TRBV7-9 and TRBJ1-2; maybe TRBD1 (5 bases). Trimming shortened V by 4 bases and J by 7 bases, and 19 bases separated the two germline ends. Per germline, CDR1 SEHNR and CDR2 FQNEAQ (reference sequence). This CDR3 has 15 residues.

This chain connects TRBV27 to TRBJ1-5; D not certain. Trimming stripped 5 bases from V and 8 bases from J, with 19 bases between. CDR1 is MNHEY, CDR2 SMNVEV, per germline (reference sequence). This CDR3 comprises 15 residues. The CDR3 bases are TGTGCCAGCAGTATCCAAGGACCGGTAAACGAGCCCCAGCATTTT. Protein product: CASSIQGPVNEPQHF.

This clonotype occurred many times. The rearrangement links TRBV2 to TRBJ1-1; 10 nucleotides line up with TRBD1. Trimming removed 4 bases from V and 5 bases from J; junction bases left unmatched: 4. The CDR3 spans 14 residues. Germline CDR1 is SNHLY and CDR2 is FYNNEI. The CDR3 DNA is TGTGCCAGCAGTGGACAGGGGGCTCTGACTGAAGCTTTCTTT. It is translated as CASSGQGALTEAFF.

The genes are TRBV2 and TRBJ2-7; TRBD2 matches 7 bases. CDR1 SNHLY and CDR2 FYNNEI come from the germline V gene. V dropped 4 bases and J dropped 2; count of bases not matched to a gene: 2. CDR3 length: 13 amino acids. The CDR3 nucleotides read TGTGCCAGCAGTGGACGGGGGGCCTACGAGCAGTACTTC. Its protein product is CASSGRGAYEQYF.

This clonotype was seen a handful of times. The genes are TRBV5-1 and TRBJ2-1; no clear D. Trimming shortened V by 0 bases and J by 5 bases, and 9 bases separated the two germline ends. The CDR3 has 14 amino acids. Germline CDR1 and CDR2: SGHRS and YFSETQ. DNA for the CDR3: TGCGCCAGCAGCTTGGGGCTTTGGGACAATGAGCAGTTCTTC. It translates to CASSLGLWDNEQFF.